This T cell receptor (beta chain) appears in the sequencing data of a study of cytomegalovirus exposure and HLA in healthy donors. Study-level information: The 130 or so validation repertoires, a later analysis reported, used the same platform as the 650 to 800 repertoires from the first cohort.

The CDR3 is 15 residues long. Germline V gives CDR1 LGHNA, CDR2 YNFKEQ. Trimming cost V 0 bases and J 0 bases; bases outside gene matches: 2. This clone was recorded at least ten times. Its antigen remains unknown. Broader study findings: Specificity of a few CMV-associated chains for CMV antigens was verified in vitro. Cytomegalovirus status, reportedly, was diagnosed with high specificity and sensitivity by the classifier.

TCRdb's copy holds only in-frame clones and misses some; the assay was immunoSEQ multiplex PCR. The sample has 150,000 to 200,000 clones, approximately 81% seen once; the top ten hold 15% to 20%. This TCR was sampled from a man younger than 30 in good health and CMV-seropositive. This chain connects TRBV4-2 to TRBJ2-7; 7 bases map to TRBD2. Specimen: PBMCs. The CDR3 DNA sequence: TGTGCCAGCAGCCAAGATCCGGGAGGCTCCTACGAGCAGTACTTC. Its translation: CASSQDPGGSYEQYF.